This passage covers 5 T cell receptor beta chains from one sample sequenced in a study of cytomegalovirus exposure and HLA in healthy donors. PCR used 60 Vbeta primers and 13 Jbeta primers. Here immunoSEQ multiplex PCR was the method, and the copy in TCRdb shows in-frame clones only, minus some. This sample has under 150,000 clones, with approximately 77% found just once. Sequencing was done on a sample of PBMCs. Receptors were obtained from a woman in her thirties or forties in good health and CMV-seronegative.

The chain couples TRBV2 to TRBJ1-3; D gene uncertain. The CDR3 covers 18 residues. The germline V gene encodes CDR1 SNHLY and CDR2 FYNNEI. V lost 5 bases, J lost 2 bases, and 22 bases lay in between. This CDR3 reads CASSNTALEGRTGNTIYF. The CDR3 region has the DNA TGTGCCAGCAGTAACACAGCGTTGGAAGGGAGAACTGGAAACACCATATATTTT.

The J gene is TRBJ2-2, the V gene TRBV9; a possible D gene is TRBD1 (6 bases). V lost 0 bases and J lost 6, with 15 bases in between. Germline CDR1 and CDR2: SGDLS and YYNGEE. The CDR3 is 16 amino acids. DNA of the CDR3: TGTGCCAGCAGCGTAGCTCTGGCAGGGACATCCGGGGAGCTGTTTTTT. Its translation is CASSVALAGTSGELFF.

This clone was picked up one time. The rearrangement links TRBV2 to TRBJ2-7, with D maybe TRBD1 (5 bases). This CDR3 is 13 amino acids long. Trimming pared 4 bases from V and 5 bases from J, leaving 12 bases between. Germline V gives CDR1 SNHLY, CDR2 FYNNEI. The DNA of the CDR3 is TGTGCCAGCAGTGTACGTCTACAGGACGAGCAGTACTTC. This translates into CASSVRLQDEQYF.

This clone has a handful of counts. J is TRBJ1-6 and V is TRBV7-8; TRBD1 might be the D (6 bases). V lost 3 bases to trimming and J lost 8 bases, with 11 bases between them. Germline values: CDR1 SGHVS, CDR2 FQNEAQ. The CDR3 runs to 14 residues. CDR3: CASSFRQDYSPLHF. The CDR3, as DNA: TGTGCCAGCAGCTTTCGACAGGATTATTCACCCCTCCACTTT. Combining the CDR3 with reference TRBV7-8 and TRBJ1-6 gives the whole variable domain GAGVSQSPRYKVAKRGQDVALRCDPISGHVSLFWYQQALGQGPEFLTYFQNEAQLDKSGLPSDRFFAERPEGSVSTLKIQRTQQEDSAVYLCASSFRQDYSPLHFGNGTRLTVT.

This clone occurred once. This chain connects TRBV5-1 to TRBJ2-1; TRBD2 matches at 14 bases. Germline V gene data show CDR1 as SGHRS and CDR2 as YFSETQ. V trimming: 3 bases; J trimming: 10 bases; junction bases outside the gene matches: 6. CDR3 length equals 15 residues. CDR3 DNA: TGCGCCAGCAGCTCGACTAGCGGGGGGGCCGGGGAGCAGTTCTTC. Its translation is CASSSTSGGAGEQFF. Combining the CDR3 with reference TRBV5-1 and TRBJ2-1 gives the whole variable domain KAGVTQTPRYLIKTRGQQVTLSCSPISGHRSVSWYQQTPGQGLQFLFEYFSETQRNKGNFPGRFSGRQFSNSRSEMNVSTLELGDSALYLCASSSTSGGAGEQFFGPGTRLTVL.